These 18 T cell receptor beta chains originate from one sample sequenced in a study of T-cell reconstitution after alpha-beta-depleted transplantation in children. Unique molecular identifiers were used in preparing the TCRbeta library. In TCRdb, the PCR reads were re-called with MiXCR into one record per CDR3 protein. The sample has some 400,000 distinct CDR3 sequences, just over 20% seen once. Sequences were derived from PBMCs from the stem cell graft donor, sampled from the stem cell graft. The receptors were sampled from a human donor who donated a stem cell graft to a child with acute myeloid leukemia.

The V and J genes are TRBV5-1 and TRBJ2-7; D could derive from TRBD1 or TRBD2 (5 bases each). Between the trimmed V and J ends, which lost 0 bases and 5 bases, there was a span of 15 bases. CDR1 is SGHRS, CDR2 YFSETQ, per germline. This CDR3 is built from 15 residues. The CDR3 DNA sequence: TGCGCCAGCAGCTTGGGGGACCCCCCCTATGACGAGCAGTACTTC. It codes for CASSLGDPPYDEQYF.

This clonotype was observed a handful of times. DNA for the CDR3: TGTGCCAGCAGGGAGCGGAGTATTAAATACAATGAGCAGTTCTTC. This gives the protein CASRERSIKYNEQFF. The J gene is TRBJ2-1, the V gene TRBV12-3 or TRBV12-4, with D tentatively TRBD2 (5 bases). The CDR3 consists of 15 residues. V was trimmed by 6 bases and J by 4 bases, leaving 16 bases between them.

As DNA, the CDR3 is TGTGCCAGCAGCGTAGCCGGGACTAGCACAGATACGCAGTATTTT. Protein: CASSVAGTSTDTQYF. This sequence joins TRBV9 and TRBJ2-3; TRBD2 might be the D (6 bases). V lost 0 bases, J lost 0 bases, and 8 bases lay in between. The CDR3 has 15 amino acids. The germline V gene has CDR1 SGDLS and CDR2 YYNGEE.

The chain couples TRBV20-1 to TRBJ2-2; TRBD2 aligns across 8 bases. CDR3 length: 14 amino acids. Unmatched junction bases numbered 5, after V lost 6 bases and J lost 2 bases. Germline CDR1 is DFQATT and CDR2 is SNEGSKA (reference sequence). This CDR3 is CSASLAGNTGELFF. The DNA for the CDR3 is TGCAGTGCATCCCTAGCGGGCAACACCGGGGAGCTGTTTTTT.

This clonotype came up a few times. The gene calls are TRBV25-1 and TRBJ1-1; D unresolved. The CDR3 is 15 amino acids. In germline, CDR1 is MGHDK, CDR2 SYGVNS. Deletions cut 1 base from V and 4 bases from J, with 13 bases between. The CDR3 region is CASSESGGWATEAFF. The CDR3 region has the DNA TGTGCCAGCAGTGAATCAGGCGGGTGGGCCACTGAAGCTTTCTTT.

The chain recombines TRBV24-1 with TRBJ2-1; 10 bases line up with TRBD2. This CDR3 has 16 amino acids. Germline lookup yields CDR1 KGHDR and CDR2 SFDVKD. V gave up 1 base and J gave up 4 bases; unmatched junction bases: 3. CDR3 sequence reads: CATSDFSSGRYNEQFF. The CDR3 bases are TGTGCCACCAGTGATTTTTCTAGCGGGAGATACAATGAGCAGTTCTTC.

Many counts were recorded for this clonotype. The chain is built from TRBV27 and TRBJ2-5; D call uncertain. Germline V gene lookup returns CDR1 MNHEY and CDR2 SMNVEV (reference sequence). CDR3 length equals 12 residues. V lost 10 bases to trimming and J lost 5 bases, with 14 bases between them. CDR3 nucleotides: TGTGCCACCTCAGCACAAGGGGAGACCCAGTACTTC. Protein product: CATSAQGETQYF.

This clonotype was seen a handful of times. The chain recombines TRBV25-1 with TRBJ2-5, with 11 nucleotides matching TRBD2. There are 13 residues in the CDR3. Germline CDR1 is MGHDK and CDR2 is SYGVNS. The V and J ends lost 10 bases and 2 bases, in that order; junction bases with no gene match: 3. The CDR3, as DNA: TGTGCCACAAGGACTAGCGGGCAAGAGACCCAGTACTTC. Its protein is CATRTSGQETQYF.

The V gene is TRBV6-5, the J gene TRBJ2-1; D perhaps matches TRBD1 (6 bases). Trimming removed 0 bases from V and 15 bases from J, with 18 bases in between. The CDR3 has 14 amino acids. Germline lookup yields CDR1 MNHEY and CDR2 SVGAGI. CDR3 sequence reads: CASSYSQGRNRRFF. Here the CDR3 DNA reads TGTGCCAGCAGTTACTCACAGGGACGAAACCGAAGGTTCTTC.

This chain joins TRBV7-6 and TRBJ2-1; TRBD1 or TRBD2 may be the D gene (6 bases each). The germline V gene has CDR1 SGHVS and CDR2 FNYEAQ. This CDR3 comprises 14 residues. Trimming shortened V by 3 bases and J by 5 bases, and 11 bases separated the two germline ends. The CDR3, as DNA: TGTGCCAGCAGCTTCCCAGGGGAGGACAATGAGCAGTTCTTC. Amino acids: CASSFPGEDNEQFF. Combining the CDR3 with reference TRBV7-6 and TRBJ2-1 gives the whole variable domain GAGVSQSPRYKVTKRGQDVALRCDPISGHVSLYWYRQALGQGPEFLTYFNYEAQQDKSGLPNDRFSAERPEGSISTLTIQRTEQRDSAMYRCASSFPGEDNEQFFGPGTRLTVL.

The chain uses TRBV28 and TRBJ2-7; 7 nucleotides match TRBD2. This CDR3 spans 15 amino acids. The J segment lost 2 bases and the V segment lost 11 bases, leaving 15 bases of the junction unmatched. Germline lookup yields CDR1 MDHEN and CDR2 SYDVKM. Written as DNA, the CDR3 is TGTGCCGCGGTAGGAGGGGCTCGGGAGGCCTACGAGCAGTACTTC. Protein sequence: CAAVGGAREAYEQYF.

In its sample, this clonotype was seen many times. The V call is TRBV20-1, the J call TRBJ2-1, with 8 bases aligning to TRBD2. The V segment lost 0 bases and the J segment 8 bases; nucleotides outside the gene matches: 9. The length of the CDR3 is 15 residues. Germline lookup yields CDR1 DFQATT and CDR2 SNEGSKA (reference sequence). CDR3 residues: CSARDWAGAGDEQFF. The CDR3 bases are TGCAGTGCTAGAGATTGGGCGGGAGCGGGGGATGAGCAGTTCTTC.

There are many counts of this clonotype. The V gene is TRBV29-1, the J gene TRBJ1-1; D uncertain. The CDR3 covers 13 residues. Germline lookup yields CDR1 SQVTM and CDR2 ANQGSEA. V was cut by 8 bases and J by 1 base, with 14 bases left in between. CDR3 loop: CSLTPLGNTEAFF. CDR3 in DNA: TGCAGCTTGACCCCTCTGGGGAACACTGAAGCTTTCTTT.

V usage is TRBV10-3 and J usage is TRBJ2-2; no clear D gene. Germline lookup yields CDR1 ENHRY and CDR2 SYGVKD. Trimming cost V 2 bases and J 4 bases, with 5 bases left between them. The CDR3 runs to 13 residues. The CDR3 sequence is CAISEGVTGELFF. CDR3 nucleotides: TGTGCCATCAGTGAGGGGGTCACCGGGGAGCTGTTTTTT.

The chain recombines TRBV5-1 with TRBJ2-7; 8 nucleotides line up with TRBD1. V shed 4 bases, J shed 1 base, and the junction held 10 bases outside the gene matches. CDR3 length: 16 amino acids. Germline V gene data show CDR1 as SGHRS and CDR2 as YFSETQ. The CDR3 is CASSDLTGVGSYEQYF. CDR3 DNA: TGCGCCAGCAGCGATCTGACAGGGGTTGGGTCCTACGAGCAGTACTTC.

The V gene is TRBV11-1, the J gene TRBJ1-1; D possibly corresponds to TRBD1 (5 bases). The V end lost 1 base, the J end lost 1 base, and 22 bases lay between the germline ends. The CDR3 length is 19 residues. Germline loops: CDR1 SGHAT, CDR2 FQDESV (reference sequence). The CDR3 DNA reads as TGTGCCAGCAGCTTAGAGCCCTTCGGTTGGACACCTGAGAACACTGAAGCTTTCTTT. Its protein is CASSLEPFGWTPENTEAFF. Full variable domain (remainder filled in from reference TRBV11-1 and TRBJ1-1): EAEVAQSPRYKITEKSQAVAFWCDPISGHATLYWYRQILGQGPELLVQFQDESVVDDSQLPKDRFSAERLKGVDSTLKIQPAELGDSAMYLCASSLEPFGWTPENTEAFFGQGTRLTVV.

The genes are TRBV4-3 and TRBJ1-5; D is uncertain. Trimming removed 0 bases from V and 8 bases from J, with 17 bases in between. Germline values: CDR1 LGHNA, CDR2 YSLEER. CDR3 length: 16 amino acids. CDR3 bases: TGCGCCAGCAGCCAAGATTTGGGCAGTCAGACCGAGCCCCAGCATTTT. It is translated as CASSQDLGSQTEPQHF.

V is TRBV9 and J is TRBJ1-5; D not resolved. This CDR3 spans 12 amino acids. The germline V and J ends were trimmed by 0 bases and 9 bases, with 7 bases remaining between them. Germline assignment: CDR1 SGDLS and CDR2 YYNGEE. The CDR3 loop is CASSVGKGPQHF. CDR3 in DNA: TGTGCCAGCAGCGTAGGGAAGGGGCCCCAGCATTTT. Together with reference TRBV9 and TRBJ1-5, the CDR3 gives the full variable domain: DSGVTQTPKHLITATGQRVTLRCSPRSGDLSVYWYQQSLDQGLQFLIQYYNGEERAKGNILERFSAQQFPDLHSELNLSSLELGDSALYFCASSVGKGPQHFGDGTRLSIL.